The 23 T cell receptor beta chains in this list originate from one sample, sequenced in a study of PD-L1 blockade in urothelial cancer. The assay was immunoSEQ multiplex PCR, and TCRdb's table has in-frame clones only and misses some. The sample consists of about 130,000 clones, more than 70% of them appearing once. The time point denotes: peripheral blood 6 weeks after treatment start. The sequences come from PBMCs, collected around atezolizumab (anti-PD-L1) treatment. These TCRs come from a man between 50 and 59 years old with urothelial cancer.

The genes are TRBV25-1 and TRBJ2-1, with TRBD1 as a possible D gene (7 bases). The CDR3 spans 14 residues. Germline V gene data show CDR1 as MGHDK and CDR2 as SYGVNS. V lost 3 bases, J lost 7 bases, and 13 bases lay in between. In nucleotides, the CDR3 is TGTGCCAGCAGTGACTTACAGGGGAGGAATGAGCAGTTCTTC. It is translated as CASSDLQGRNEQFF.

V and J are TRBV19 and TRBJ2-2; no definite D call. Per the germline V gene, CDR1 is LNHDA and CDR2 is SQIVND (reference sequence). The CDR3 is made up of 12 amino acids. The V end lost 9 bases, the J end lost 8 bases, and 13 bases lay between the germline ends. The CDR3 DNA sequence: TGTGCCAGACCCTATGCCGAGGGGGAGCTGTTTTTT. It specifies CARPYAEGELFF.

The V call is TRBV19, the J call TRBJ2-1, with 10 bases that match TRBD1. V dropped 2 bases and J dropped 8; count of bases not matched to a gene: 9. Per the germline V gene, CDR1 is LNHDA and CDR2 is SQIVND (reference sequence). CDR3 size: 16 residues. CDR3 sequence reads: CASSIMGQGLLHEQFF. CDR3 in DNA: TGTGCCAGTAGTATAATGGGACAGGGGCTTCTGCATGAGCAGTTCTTC. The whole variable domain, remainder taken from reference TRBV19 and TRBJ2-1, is DGGITQSPKYLFRKEGQNVTLSCEQNLNHDAMYWYRQDPGQGLRLIYYSQIVNDFQKGDIAEGYSVSREKKESFPLTVTSAQKNPTAFYLCASSIMGQGLLHEQFFGPGTRLTVL.

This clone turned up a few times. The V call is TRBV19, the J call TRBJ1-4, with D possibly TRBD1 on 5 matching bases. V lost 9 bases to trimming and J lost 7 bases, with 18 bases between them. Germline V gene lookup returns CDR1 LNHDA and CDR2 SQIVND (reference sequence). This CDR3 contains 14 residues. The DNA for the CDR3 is TGTGCCAGCCAAACCGACAGTCCGGGTGAAAAACTGTTTTTT. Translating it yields CASQTDSPGEKLFF. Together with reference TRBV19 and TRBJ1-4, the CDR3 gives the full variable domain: DGGITQSPKYLFRKEGQNVTLSCEQNLNHDAMYWYRQDPGQGLRLIYYSQIVNDFQKGDIAEGYSVSREKKESFPLTVTSAQKNPTAFYLCASQTDSPGEKLFFGSGTQLSVL.

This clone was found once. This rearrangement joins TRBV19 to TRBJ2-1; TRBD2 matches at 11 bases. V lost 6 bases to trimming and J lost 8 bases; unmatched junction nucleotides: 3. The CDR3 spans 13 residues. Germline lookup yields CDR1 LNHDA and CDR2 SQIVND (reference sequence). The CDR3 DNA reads TGTGCCAGTAGGGCTAGCGGGAGGCATGAGCAGTTCTTC. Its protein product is CASRASGRHEQFF. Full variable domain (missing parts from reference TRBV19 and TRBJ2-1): DGGITQSPKYLFRKEGQNVTLSCEQNLNHDAMYWYRQDPGQGLRLIYYSQIVNDFQKGDIAEGYSVSREKKESFPLTVTSAQKNPTAFYLCASRASGRHEQFFGPGTRLTVL.

CDR3 DNA: TGCAGCGTAATACAGGGGGCGAGTTCTGGCTACACCTTC. As protein: CSVIQGASSGYTF. J is TRBJ1-2 and V is TRBV29-1; 9 nucleotides match TRBD1. The germline V gene has CDR1 SQVTM and CDR2 ANQGSEA. V was pared by 6 bases and J by 7 bases, with 9 bases of the junction left unmatched. This CDR3 contains 13 residues.

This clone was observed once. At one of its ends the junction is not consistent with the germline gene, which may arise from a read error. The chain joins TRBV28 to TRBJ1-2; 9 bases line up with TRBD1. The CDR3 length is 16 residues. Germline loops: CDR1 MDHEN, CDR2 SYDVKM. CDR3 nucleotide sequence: TGTGCCAGCCGTTTGGGACGCCGGACAGGGGACTATGGCTACACCTTC. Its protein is CASRLGRRTGDYGYTF.

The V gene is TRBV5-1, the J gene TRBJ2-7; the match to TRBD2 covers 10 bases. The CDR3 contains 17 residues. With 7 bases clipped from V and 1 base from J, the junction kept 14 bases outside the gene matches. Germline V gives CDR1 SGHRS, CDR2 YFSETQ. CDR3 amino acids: CASRPRPSGGSSYEQYF. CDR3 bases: TGCGCCAGCCGCCCCCGGCCTAGCGGGGGCAGTTCCTACGAGCAGTACTTC.

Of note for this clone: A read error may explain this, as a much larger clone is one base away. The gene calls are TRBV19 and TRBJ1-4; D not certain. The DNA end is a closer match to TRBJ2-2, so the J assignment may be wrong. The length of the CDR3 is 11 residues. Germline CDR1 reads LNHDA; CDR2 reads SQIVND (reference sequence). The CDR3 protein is CASSIWGELFF. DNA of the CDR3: TGTGCCAGTAGTATCTGGGGGGAGCTGTTTTTT.

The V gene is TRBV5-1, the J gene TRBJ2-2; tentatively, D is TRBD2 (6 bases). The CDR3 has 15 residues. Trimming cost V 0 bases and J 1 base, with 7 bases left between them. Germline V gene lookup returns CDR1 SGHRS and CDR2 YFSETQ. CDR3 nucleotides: TGCGCCAGCAGCTTGGCGGGAGTGAACACCGGGGAGCTGTTTTTT. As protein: CASSLAGVNTGELFF. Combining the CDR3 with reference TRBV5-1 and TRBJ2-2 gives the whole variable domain KAGVTQTPRYLIKTRGQQVTLSCSPISGHRSVSWYQQTPGQGLQFLFEYFSETQRNKGNFPGRFSGRQFSNSRSEMNVSTLELGDSALYLCASSLAGVNTGELFFGEGSRLTVL.

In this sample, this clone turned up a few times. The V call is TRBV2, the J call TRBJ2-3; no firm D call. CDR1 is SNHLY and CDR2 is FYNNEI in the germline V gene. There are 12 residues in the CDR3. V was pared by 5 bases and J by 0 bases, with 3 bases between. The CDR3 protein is CASSPSTDTQYF. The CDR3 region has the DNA TGTGCCAGCAGTCCTAGCACAGATACGCAGTATTTT.

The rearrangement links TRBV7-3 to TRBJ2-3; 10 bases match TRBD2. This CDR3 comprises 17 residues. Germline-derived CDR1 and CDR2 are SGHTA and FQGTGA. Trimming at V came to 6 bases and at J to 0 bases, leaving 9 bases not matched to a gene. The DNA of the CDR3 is TGTGCCAGCAGTCCCCTGACTAGCGGGCTTAGCACAGATACGCAGTATTTT. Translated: CASSPLTSGLSTDTQYF.

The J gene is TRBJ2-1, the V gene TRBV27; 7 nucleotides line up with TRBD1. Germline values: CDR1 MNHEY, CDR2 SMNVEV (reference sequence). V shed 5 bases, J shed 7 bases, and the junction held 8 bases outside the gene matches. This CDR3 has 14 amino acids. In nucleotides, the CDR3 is TGTGCCAGCAGTAGTCGAAGGGGGCGGAATGAGCAGTTCTTC. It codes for CASSSRRGRNEQFF.

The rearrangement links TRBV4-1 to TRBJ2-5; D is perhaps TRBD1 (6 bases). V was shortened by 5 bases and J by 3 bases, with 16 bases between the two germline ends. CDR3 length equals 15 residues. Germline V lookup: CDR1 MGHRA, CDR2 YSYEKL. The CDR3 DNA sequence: TGCGCCAGCAGCAAAACCGGGACACCCGAAGAGACCCAGTACTTC. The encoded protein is CASSKTGTPEETQYF.

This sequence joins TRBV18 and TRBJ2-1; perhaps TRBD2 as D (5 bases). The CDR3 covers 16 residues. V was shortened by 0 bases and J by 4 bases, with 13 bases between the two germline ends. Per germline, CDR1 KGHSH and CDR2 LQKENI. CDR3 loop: CASSPPLLGGYNEQFF. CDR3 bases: TGTGCCAGCTCACCACCATTACTAGGCGGTTACAATGAGCAGTTCTTC.

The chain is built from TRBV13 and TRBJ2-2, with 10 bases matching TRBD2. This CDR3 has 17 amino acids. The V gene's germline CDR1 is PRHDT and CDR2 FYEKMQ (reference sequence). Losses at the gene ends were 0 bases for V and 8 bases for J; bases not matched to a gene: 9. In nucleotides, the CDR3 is TGTGCCAGCAGCTTAGGCCAAGCGGGAGGGCCTAAAGGGGAGCTGTTTTTT. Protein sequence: CASSLGQAGGPKGELFF. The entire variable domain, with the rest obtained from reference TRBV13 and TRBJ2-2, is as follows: AAGVIQSPRHLIKEKRETATLKCYPIPRHDTVYWYQQGPGQDPQFLISFYEKMQSDKGSIPDRFSAQQFSDYHSELNMSSLELGDSALYFCASSLGQAGGPKGELFFGEGSRLTVL.

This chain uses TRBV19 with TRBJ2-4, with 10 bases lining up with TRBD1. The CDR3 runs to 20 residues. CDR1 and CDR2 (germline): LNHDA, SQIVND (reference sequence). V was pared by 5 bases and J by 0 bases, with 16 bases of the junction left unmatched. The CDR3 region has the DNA TGTGCCAGTAGTTTTACCGGGACAGGGGATGGGAAACTAGCCAAAAACATTCAGTACTTC. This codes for CASSFTGTGDGKLAKNIQYF.

The CDR3 reads CASSHPTPNTGELFF. The CDR3 DNA is TGCGCCAGCAGCCACCCGACACCGAACACCGGGGAGCTGTTTTTT. V is TRBV4-1 and J is TRBJ2-2; D gene unclear. Per the germline V gene, CDR1 is MGHRA and CDR2 is YSYEKL. The CDR3 runs to 15 residues. Trimming took 3 bases from V and 0 from J, leaving 8 bases between them.

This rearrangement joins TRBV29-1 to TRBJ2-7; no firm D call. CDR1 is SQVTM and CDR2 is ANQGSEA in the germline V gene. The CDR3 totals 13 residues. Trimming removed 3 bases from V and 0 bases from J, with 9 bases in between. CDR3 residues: CSVEAETSYEQYF. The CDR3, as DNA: TGCAGCGTTGAGGCAGAAACCTCCTACGAGCAGTACTTC.

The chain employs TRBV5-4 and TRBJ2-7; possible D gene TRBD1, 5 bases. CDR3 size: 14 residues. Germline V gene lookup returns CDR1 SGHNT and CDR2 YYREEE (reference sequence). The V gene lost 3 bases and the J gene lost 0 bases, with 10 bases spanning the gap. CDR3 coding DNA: TGTGCCAGCAGCTCCCTGACAGACTCCTACGAGCAGTACTTC. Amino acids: CASSSLTDSYEQYF.

CDR3 sequence (DNA): TGTGCCAGCAGCTTCTTAGCGGGATGGAACAATGAGCAGTTCTTC. Translation: CASSFLAGWNNEQFF. The chain employs TRBV11-2 and TRBJ2-1, with 8 bases aligning to TRBD2. The germline gives CDR1 SGHAT, CDR2 FQNNGV. The CDR3 runs 15 residues. Losses at the gene ends were 3 bases for V and 5 bases for J; bases not matched to a gene: 6. Combining the CDR3 with reference TRBV11-2 and TRBJ2-1 gives the whole variable domain EAGVAQSPRYKIIEKRQSVAFWCNPISGHATLYWYQQILGQGPKLLIQFQNNGVVDDSQLPKDRFSAERLKGVDSTLKIQPAKLEDSAVYLCASSFLAGWNNEQFFGPGTRLTVL.

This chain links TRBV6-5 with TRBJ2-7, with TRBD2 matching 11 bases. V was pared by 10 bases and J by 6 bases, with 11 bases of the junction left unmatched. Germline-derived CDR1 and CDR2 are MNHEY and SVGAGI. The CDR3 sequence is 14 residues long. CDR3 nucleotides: TGTGCCACCGGGGGTAGCGGGAGGGCCTCCGAGCAGTACTTC. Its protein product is CATGGSGRASEQYF.

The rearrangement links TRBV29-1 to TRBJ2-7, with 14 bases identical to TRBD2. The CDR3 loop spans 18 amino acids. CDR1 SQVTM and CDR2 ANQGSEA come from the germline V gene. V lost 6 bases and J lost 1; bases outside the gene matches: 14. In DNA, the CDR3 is TGCAGCGTGAGAGGGACTAGCGGGAGTCCCAGAAGTTCCTACGAGCAGTACTTC. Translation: CSVRGTSGSPRSSYEQYF.